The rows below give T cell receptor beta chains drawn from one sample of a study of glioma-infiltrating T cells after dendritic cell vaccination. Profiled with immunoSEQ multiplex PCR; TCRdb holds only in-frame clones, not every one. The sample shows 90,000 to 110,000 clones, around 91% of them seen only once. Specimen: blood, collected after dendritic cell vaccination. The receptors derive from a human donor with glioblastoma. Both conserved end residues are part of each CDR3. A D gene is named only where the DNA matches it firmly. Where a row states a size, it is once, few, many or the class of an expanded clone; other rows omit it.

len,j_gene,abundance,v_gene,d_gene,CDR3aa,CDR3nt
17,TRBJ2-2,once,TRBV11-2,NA,CASRSTPRTPNTGELFF,TGTGCCAGCAGATCAACACCCCGGACACCCAACACCGGGGAGCTGTTTTTT
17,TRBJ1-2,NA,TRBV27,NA,CASRTGAGAELYYGYTF,TGTGCCAGCAGGACAGGTGCGGGGGCCGAACTCTACTATGGCTACACCTTC
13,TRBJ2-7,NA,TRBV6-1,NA,CASSEVGQGEQYF,TGTGCCAGCAGTGAAGTAGGGCAGGGCGAGCAGTACTTC
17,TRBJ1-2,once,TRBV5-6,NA,CASSRERGGAGLWGYTF,TGTGCCAGCAGCCGGGAACGGGGGGGGGCAGGCCTGTGGGGCTACACCTTC
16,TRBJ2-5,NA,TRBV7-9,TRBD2,CASSLTSGGAGETQYF,TGTGCCAGCAGCCTGACTAGCGGGGGGGCCGGGGAGACCCAGTACTTC
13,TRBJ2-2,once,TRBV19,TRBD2,CASRSSGGGELFF,TGTGCCAGTAGGTCTAGCGGGGGCGGGGAGCTGTTTTTT
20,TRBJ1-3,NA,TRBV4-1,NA,CASSQDGFVRSGRIGNTIYF,TGCGCCAGCAGCCAAGATGGGTTCGTGAGGTCAGGGAGGATTGGAAACACCATATATTTT
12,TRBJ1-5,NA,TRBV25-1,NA,CASSEGGQPQHF,TGTGCCAGCAGTGAGGGGGGGCAGCCCCAGCATTTT
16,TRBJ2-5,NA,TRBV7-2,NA,CASSLNPGLRGETQYF,TGTGCCAGCAGCTTAAATCCCGGACTACGGGGAGAGACCCAGTACTTC
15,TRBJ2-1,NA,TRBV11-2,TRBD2,CASSLEGTRHNEQFF,TGTGCCAGCAGCTTAGAAGGGACTAGACACAATGAGCAGTTCTTC
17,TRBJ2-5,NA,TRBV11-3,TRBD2,CASSSGTSGTTLETQYF,TGTGCCAGCAGCTCCGGAACATCCGGGACTACCCTAGAGACCCAGTACTTC
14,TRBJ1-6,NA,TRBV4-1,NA,CASSQVAGNSPLHF,TGCGCCAGCAGCCAAGTGGCAGGAAATTCACCCCTCCACTTT
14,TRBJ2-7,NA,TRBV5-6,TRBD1,CASSLWDRGFGQYF,TGTGCCAGCAGCCTCTGGGACAGGGGTTTTGGGCAGTACTTC
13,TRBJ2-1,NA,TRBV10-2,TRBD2,CASRTSGYNEQFF,TGCGCCAGCAGAACTAGCGGCTACAATGAGCAGTTCTTC
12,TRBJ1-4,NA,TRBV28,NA,CASRRVGEKLFF,TGTGCCAGCCGGCGGGTTGGTGAAAAACTGTTTTTT
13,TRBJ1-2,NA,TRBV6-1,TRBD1,CASSKQGYDGYTF,TGTGCCAGCAGTAAACAGGGGTACGATGGCTACACCTTC
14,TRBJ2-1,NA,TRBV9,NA,CASSPRTEGGEQFF,TGTGCCAGCAGCCCAAGGACCGAGGGCGGTGAGCAGTTCTTC
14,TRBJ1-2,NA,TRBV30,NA,CAWKMAGDNYGYTF,TGTGCCTGGAAGATGGCGGGCGACAACTATGGCTACACCTTC
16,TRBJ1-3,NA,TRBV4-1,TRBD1,CASSHPGQRSGNTIYF,TGCGCCAGCAGCCACCCGGGACAGCGCTCTGGAAACACCATATATTTT
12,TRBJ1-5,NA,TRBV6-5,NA,CATGISNQPQHF,TGTGCCACCGGGATCAGCAATCAGCCCCAGCATTTT
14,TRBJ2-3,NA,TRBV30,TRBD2,CAWSGSGSKDTQYF,TGTGCCTGGAGTGGAAGCGGGAGCAAGGATACGCAGTATTTT
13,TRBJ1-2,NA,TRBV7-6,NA,CASSSWGGDGYTF,TGTGCCAGCAGCTCCTGGGGCGGGGATGGCTACACCTTC
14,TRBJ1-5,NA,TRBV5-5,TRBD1,CASSFRTGDQPQHF,TGTGCCAGCAGCTTCAGGACAGGAGATCAGCCCCAGCATTTT
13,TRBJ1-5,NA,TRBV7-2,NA,CASSGQKDQPQHF,TGTGCCAGCAGCGGGCAGAAGGATCAGCCCCAGCATTTT
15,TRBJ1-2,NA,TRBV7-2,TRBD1,CASSSWTGSSYGYTF,TGTGCCAGCAGCTCTTGGACAGGTTCATCCTATGGCTACACCTTC
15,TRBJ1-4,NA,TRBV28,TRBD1,CASSSHGTGNEKLFF,TGTGCCAGCAGTTCCCATGGGACAGGGAATGAAAAACTGTTTTTT